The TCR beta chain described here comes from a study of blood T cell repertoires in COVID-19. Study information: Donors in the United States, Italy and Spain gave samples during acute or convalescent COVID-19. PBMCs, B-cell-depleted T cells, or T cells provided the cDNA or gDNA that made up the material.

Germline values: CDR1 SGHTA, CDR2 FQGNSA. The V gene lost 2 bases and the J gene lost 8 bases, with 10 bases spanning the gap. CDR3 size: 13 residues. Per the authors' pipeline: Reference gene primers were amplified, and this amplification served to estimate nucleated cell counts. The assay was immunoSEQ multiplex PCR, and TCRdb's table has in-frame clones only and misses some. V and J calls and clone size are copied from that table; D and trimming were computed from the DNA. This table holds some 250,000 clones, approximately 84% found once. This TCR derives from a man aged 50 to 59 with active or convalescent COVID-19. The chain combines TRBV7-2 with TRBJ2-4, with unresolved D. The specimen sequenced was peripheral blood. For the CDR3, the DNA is TGTGCCAGCAGCTTAATCGGCCGGGACATTCAGTACTTC. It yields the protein CASSLIGRDIQYF.